These 19 T cell receptor beta chains were all obtained from the same sample, sequenced in a study of T cells in Graves' hyperthyroidism and ophthalmopathy. TCR beta CDR3 regions were amplified from RNA. The TCR CDR3 was amplified in a first-round RT-PCR using the HTBI primer set. In TCRdb, the multiplex PCR reads were re-called with MiXCR into one record per CDR3 protein. Here the sample spans 40,000 to 60,000 distinct CDR3 sequences, approximately 50% being singletons. Material for sequencing was peripheral blood or thyroid tissue (not recorded which). These receptors originate from a man aged 18 to 35 with Graves' hyperthyroidism.

This rearrangement joins TRBV7-2 to TRBJ2-7; 7 nucleotides align to TRBD1. The V gene's germline CDR1 is SGHTA and CDR2 FQGNSA. Trimming cost V 4 bases and J 6 bases; bases outside gene matches: 3. The length of the CDR3 is 12 residues. This CDR3 reads CASSSQGSEQYF. In DNA form, the CDR3 reads TGTGCCAGCAGCTCACAGGGGAGCGAGCAGTACTTC.

In DNA form, the CDR3 reads TGTGCCAGTAGTCCGGCGATGGGCAATCAGCCCCAGCATTTT. Translation: CASSPAMGNQPQHF. The rearrangement links TRBV19 to TRBJ1-5; D is ambiguous. Germline assignment: CDR1 LNHDA and CDR2 SQIVND (reference sequence). Trimming removed 5 bases at V and 2 bases at J, with 10 bases between. The CDR3 is made up of 14 amino acids.

This clonotype was picked up one time. The chain joins TRBV7-2 to TRBJ2-5; D gene uncertain. CDR3 length equals 14 residues. The V end lost 2 bases, the J end lost 5 bases, and 12 bases lay between the germline ends. CDR1 is SGHTA and CDR2 is FQGNSA in the germline V gene. CDR3 region: CASSLRSGQETQYF. CDR3 bases: TGTGCCAGCAGCTTACGCTCCGGGCAGGAGACCCAGTACTTC.

In the case of this clonotype: The DNA is left out, because the CDR3 cannot be placed on it with certainty; the CDR3 is given as TCRdb lists it. The CDR3 sequence is CASSWGQGTHEELFF. This chain connects TRBV7-9 to TRBJ1-4; the table's D call of TRBD1 was not tested on the DNA. Germline CDR1 and CDR2: SEHNR and FQNEAQ (reference sequence). Inclusive of both ends, the CDR3 amounts to 15 amino acids.

Worth noting for this clonotype: The junction does not match germline at one end; this may be a read error. The chain joins TRBV2 to TRBJ2-2, with 11 bases that match TRBD2. The germline V gene encodes CDR1 SNHLY and CDR2 FYNNEI. This CDR3 has 17 amino acids. In DNA form, the CDR3 reads TGTGCCAGCAGTTTGCGGCTAGCGGGAGGAGGCACCGGGGGGCTGTTTTTT. This encodes CASSLRLAGGGTGGLFF.

Many counts were recorded for this clonotype. The V and J genes are TRBV18 and TRBJ1-5; possible D gene TRBD1, 5 bases. V was trimmed by 2 bases and J by 9 bases, leaving 11 bases between them. Germline loops: CDR1 KGHSH, CDR2 LQKENI. The CDR3 totals 13 residues. CDR3 nucleotides: TGTGCCAGCTCACCAGGGGGTGCCTCGCCCCAGCATTTT. Its translation is CASSPGGASPQHF.

This clonotype was seen only a few times. The chain carries TRBV15 and TRBJ1-1; possibly TRBD1 for D (6 bases). Germline lookup yields CDR1 LNHNV and CDR2 YYDKDF (reference sequence). The V gene lost 1 base and the J gene lost 10 bases, with 10 bases spanning the gap. The CDR3 loop spans 12 amino acids. The CDR3 region is CATSRGRGGAFF. CDR3 sequence (DNA): TGTGCCACCAGCAGAGGACGAGGGGGAGCTTTCTTT.

The chain couples TRBV10-2 to TRBJ2-7, with unresolved D. This CDR3 comprises 14 residues. The V gene's germline CDR1 is WSHSY and CDR2 SAAADI. V was shortened by 6 bases and J by 2 bases, with 14 bases between the two germline ends. The CDR3, as DNA: TGCGCCAGCAGGGTCCTCGACAACACCTACGAGCAGTACTTC. It specifies CASRVLDNTYEQYF.

This clonotype is labeled medium-sized. This rearrangement joins TRBV5-1 to TRBJ2-2; no clear D. This CDR3 spans 15 amino acids. V shed 2 bases and J shed 6 bases, with 14 bases lying between them. Per germline, CDR1 SGHRS and CDR2 YFSETQ. CDR3 coding DNA: TGCGCCAGCAGCTTAGTGGACGGATTGCCCGGGGAGCTGTTTTTT. This codes for CASSLVDGLPGELFF.

This chain uses TRBV2 with TRBJ2-7; either TRBD1 or TRBD2 may supply D (6 bases each). This CDR3 comprises 13 residues. CDR1 and CDR2 from the germline V gene are SNHLY and FYNNEI. V shed 8 bases and J shed 3 bases, with 14 bases lying between them. This CDR3 is CASRGDTNYEQYF. The CDR3 DNA reads TGTGCCAGCCGCGGGGACACAAACTACGAGCAGTACTTC.

In DNA, the CDR3 is TGTGCCAGCAGCTTAGCGGGGTCGTCAGGGAACGAGTACTTC. Amino acids: CASSLAGSSGNEYF. The chain has TRBV7-8 and TRBJ2-7; TRBD1 is a possible D gene (5 bases). The length of the CDR3 is 14 residues. Germline CDR1 is SGHVS and CDR2 is FQNEAQ. V was cut by 0 bases and J by 11 bases, with 17 bases left in between.

This clonotype was detected ten times or more. The chain recombines TRBV4-2 with TRBJ2-7; D uncertain. Deletions cut 2 bases from V and 6 bases from J, with 11 bases between. CDR1 is LGHNA, CDR2 YNFKEQ, per germline. There are 13 residues in the CDR3. CDR3 loop: CASSQNALGEQYF. CDR3 coding DNA: TGTGCCAGCAGCCAAAACGCCTTGGGCGAGCAGTACTTC.

This clonotype occurred many times. The rearrangement joins TRBV4-2 to TRBJ2-5; 10 positions match TRBD2. Germline V gene lookup returns CDR1 LGHNA and CDR2 YNFKEQ. The CDR3 length is 16 residues. V lost 4 bases, J lost 5 bases, and 10 bases stayed unmatched. The CDR3 is CASSPGLAATTETQYF. CDR3 coding DNA: TGTGCCAGCAGCCCCGGACTAGCGGCAACCACCGAGACCCAGTACTTC.

The chain couples TRBV7-2 to TRBJ1-2; 7 bases fit TRBD1. V dropped 4 bases and J dropped 7; count of bases not matched to a gene: 6. The CDR3 is made up of 13 amino acids. The germline V gene has CDR1 SGHTA and CDR2 FQGNSA. The CDR3 is CASSSRQGGGYTF. The CDR3 DNA reads as TGTGCCAGCAGCTCCCGACAGGGAGGTGGCTACACCTTC.

The chain is built from TRBV24-1 and TRBJ1-6; 7 positions agree with TRBD1. The V segment lost 4 bases and the J segment 4 bases; nucleotides outside the gene matches: 3. This CDR3 contains 15 residues. Germline CDR1 KGHDR, CDR2 SFDVKD. CDR3 nucleotides: TGTGCCACCAGTGACGGACAGGTGTATAATTCACCCCTCCACTTT. This gives the protein CATSDGQVYNSPLHF.

This clonotype was seen many times. CDR3 DNA: TGTGCCAGCAGCCAAAAGACGGAGACCCCAGAGACCCAGTACTTC. Residues: CASSQKTETPETQYF. This sequence joins TRBV4-2 and TRBJ2-5, with D uncertain. The CDR3 is made up of 15 amino acids. The V end was cut by 2 bases, the J end by 4 bases, with 14 bases between. CDR1 is LGHNA and CDR2 is YNFKEQ in the germline V gene.

Concerning this clonotype: The limits of the CDR3 on the DNA are not certain, so only TCRdb's listed CDR3 is given. The chain is built from TRBV14 and TRBJ1-2; TRBD1, as called in the table, went unchecked against the DNA. Germline CDR1 and CDR2: SGHDN and FVKESK. The length of the CDR3 is 18 amino acids, counting both ends. The CDR3 is CASSIYLCSVVAGNGYTF.

This clonotype was found a few times. The V call is TRBV5-1, the J call TRBJ2-4; 10 nucleotides match TRBD1. V gave up 9 bases and J gave up 7 bases; unmatched junction bases: 7. The CDR3 spans 13 residues. CDR1 is SGHRS and CDR2 is YFSETQ in the germline V gene. CDR3 region: CATTGDRGNIQYF. CDR3 DNA sequence: TGCGCCACCACCGGGGACAGGGGTAACATTCAGTACTTC.

V and J are TRBV10-3 and TRBJ1-2; D gene uncertain. V lost 0 bases to trimming and J lost 4 bases, with 15 bases between them. CDR1 and CDR2 from the germline V gene are ENHRY and SYGVKD. This CDR3 spans 16 amino acids. This chain's CDR3 is CAISESISGGGYGYTF. The CDR3 bases are TGTGCCATCAGTGAGTCAATATCGGGCGGCGGCTATGGCTACACCTTC.